These T cell receptor beta chains were read from a single sample in a study of identical twins. One entry per CDR3 protein results from TCRdb running MiXCR on the 5' RACE reads. The sample has around 1.7 million distinct CDR3 sequences; under 35% are singletons. Source material: cord blood. These receptors were taken from a newborn girl in good health. CDR3s include the opening cysteine and the closing phenylalanine or tryptophan. The D gene is left open where the match is weak. Some rows mark clone size as missing; the rest say once, few, many or name a class of expanded clone.

d_gene	v_gene	len	j_gene	abundance	CDR3aa	CDR3nt
TRBD1	TRBV18	16	TRBJ2-7	few	CASSPPDRGALLEQYF	TGTGCCAGCTCACCTCCCGACAGGGGTGCCCTCCTGGAGCAGTACTTC
TRBD2	TRBV27	13	TRBJ2-7	few	CASSSGGTYEQYF	TGTGCCAGCAGTAGCGGGGGGACCTACGAGCAGTACTTC
TRBD1	TRBV7-2	15	TRBJ2-7	.	CASRLSTGTGLEQYF	TGTGCCAGCAGACTTTCAACCGGGACAGGGCTCGAGCAGTACTTC
TRBD2	TRBV7-9	17	TRBJ2-1	.	CASSLSQRLAVYNEQFF	TGTGCCAGCAGCCTGTCCCAAAGACTAGCGGTCTACAATGAGCAGTTCTTC
.	TRBV2	15	TRBJ2-7	.	CASSEAKADGYEQYF	TGTGCCAGCAGTGAAGCAAAGGCGGACGGTTACGAGCAGTACTTC
TRBD1	TRBV2	15	TRBJ1-4	.	CAGVRGLRSNEKLFF	TGTGCCGGCGTCAGGGGGCTAAGGTCTAATGAAAAACTGTTTTTT
TRBD2	TRBV3-1	17	TRBJ2-7	.	CASSQDGLAGLYNEQYF	TGTGCCAGCAGCCAAGATGGTCTAGCGGGACTCTACAATGAGCAGTACTTC
.	TRBV29-1	14	TRBJ1-2	few	CSVESWGRVYGYTF	TGCAGCGTTGAATCCTGGGGGCGGGTCTATGGCTACACCTTC
.	TRBV20-1	14	TRBJ2-1	many	CSARDPGGYNEQFF	TGCAGTGCTAGAGATCCAGGAGGCTACAATGAGCAGTTCTTC
.	TRBV6-5	14	TRBJ2-7	.	CASARTVSSYEQYF	TGTGCCAGCGCCCGGACAGTCTCGTCCTACGAGCAGTACTTC
.	TRBV20-1	12	TRBJ1-1	.	CSASSQLTEAFF	TGCAGTGCTAGCTCCCAGCTCACTGAAGCTTTCTTT
TRBD1	TRBV6-5	15	TRBJ1-2	.	CASSYDRASNYGYTF	TGTGCCAGCAGTTACGACAGGGCTTCTAACTATGGCTACACCTTC
.	TRBV5-1	13	TRBJ2-5	.	CASSSGRSETQYF	TGCGCCAGCAGCTCCGGACGGTCGGAGACCCAGTACTTC
.	TRBV20-1	15	TRBJ2-7	.	CSARELTSHSYEQYF	TGCAGTGCTAGAGAGCTAACCTCCCACTCCTACGAGCAGTACTTC
.	TRBV4-2	13	TRBJ2-3	many	CASSQANTDTQYF	TGTGCCAGCAGCCAAGCTAACACAGATACGCAGTATTTT
TRBD2	TRBV9	17	TRBJ2-1	.	CASSIHLAGDHYNEQFF	TGTGCCAGCAGCATACACCTAGCGGGGGACCACTACAATGAGCAGTTCTTC
TRBD2	TRBV11-2	17	TRBJ2-1	.	CASSLGSLAGGNNEQFF	TGTGCCAGCAGCTTGGGATCCCTAGCGGGGGGGAACAATGAGCAGTTCTTC
TRBD2	TRBV28	16	TRBJ2-1	.	CASRAPSSGPCNEQFF	TGTGCCAGCAGGGCCCCCTCTAGCGGGCCTTGCAATGAGCAGTTCTTC
.	TRBV21-1	16	TRBJ1-6	.	CASSRQTARDNSPLHF	TGTGCCAGCAGCAGGCAGACAGCGAGGGATAATTCACCCCTCCACTTT
TRBD1	TRBV6-1	17	TRBJ2-7	.	CASSVAGQGSLLYEQYF	TGTGCCAGCAGTGTGGCGGGACAGGGATCCCTCCTTTACGAGCAGTACTTC
.	TRBV27	13	TRBJ2-7	.	CASSSRVSYEQYF	TGTGCCAGCAGTTCCAGGGTTTCCTACGAGCAGTACTTC
TRBD2	TRBV27	15	TRBJ2-1	few	CASSPRLARYNEQFF	TGTGCCAGCAGTCCCCGACTAGCGAGGTACAATGAGCAGTTCTTC
TRBD1	TRBV5-1	17	TRBJ1-2	many	CASSFIRTGDVNYGYTF	TGCGCCAGCAGCTTCATACGGACAGGGGACGTTAACTATGGCTACACCTTC
.	TRBV21-1	14	TRBJ1-2	.	CASSGEGMGYGYTF	TGTGCCAGCAGCGGCGAGGGAATGGGATATGGCTACACCTTC
.	TRBV10-3	16	TRBJ1-6	.	CAISASGTLYNSPLHF	TGTGCCATCAGTGCGTCGGGGACACTGTATAATTCACCCCTCCACTTT
.	TRBV4-2	15	TRBJ2-7	many	CASSQAAASSYEQYF	TGTGCCAGCAGCCAAGCAGCGGCTAGCTCCTACGAGCAGTACTTC
TRBD1	TRBV6-5	14	TRBJ1-2	few	CASSRNRGTYGYTF	TGTGCCAGCAGTCGGAACAGGGGTACCTATGGCTACACCTTC
TRBD1	TRBV12-3/TRBV12-4	15	TRBJ1-5	few	CASSSPDRGDQPQHF	TGTGCCAGCAGTTCTCCGGACAGGGGGGATCAGCCCCAGCATTTT
TRBD2	TRBV18	15	TRBJ2-3	.	CASSPPNGGTDTQYF	TGTGCCAGCTCACCACCGAACGGGGGGACAGATACGCAGTATTTT
TRBD2	TRBV29-1	14	TRBJ2-3	.	CSVNSGGNTDTQYF	TGCAGCGTCAATAGCGGGGGGAACACAGATACGCAGTATTTT
.	TRBV20-1	13	TRBJ1-1	.	CSPFRGMNTEAFF	TGCAGTCCGTTCCGGGGGATGAATACTGAAGCTTTCTTT
.	TRBV9	16	TRBJ2-3	few	CASSVRAGSKPDTQYF	TGTGCCAGCAGCGTACGCGCCGGGTCTAAACCAGATACGCAGTATTTT
.	TRBV5-6	12	TRBJ2-5	few	CASSLLGRNQYF	TGTGCCAGCAGCTTGTTAGGTCGCAATCAGTACTTC
TRBD2	TRBV7-9	20	TRBJ2-4	many	CASSLEGHTSEHLAKNIQYF	TGTGCCAGCAGCTTAGAGGGCCACACTAGCGAGCATCTAGCCAAAAACATTCAGTACTTC
TRBD1	TRBV14	15	TRBJ2-7	once	CAGSAQGAHSYEQYF	TGTGCCGGCAGCGCACAGGGGGCCCACTCCTACGAGCAGTACTTC